This T cell receptor (beta chain) was captured by sequencing in a study of CD8 T cells in ankylosing spondylitis. Points from the study as a whole: Made up of under ten highly homologous variants, a TCR beta motif appeared characteristic of ankylosing spondylitis blood. Clones that were linked to disease were CD8+ and were relatively rare in peripheral blood. According to the report, clones linked to the disease were significantly enriched in matched synovial fluid samples taken from ankylosing spondylitis patients.

This clonotype was seen repeatedly, ten times or more. Its target is unknown. The J segment lost 9 bases and the V segment lost 1 base, leaving 9 bases of the junction unmatched. CDR3 length: 17 residues. The V gene's germline CDR1 is SGHAT and CDR2 FQNNGV. Quantitative barcoded 5'-RACE was used to prepare TCR beta libraries. TCRdb called the 5' RACE reads again in MiXCR, with one record for every CDR3 protein. The sample contains 150,000 to 200,000 distinct CDR3 sequences, 15% to 20% of which appear only once. V is TRBV11-2 and J is TRBJ2-1; 13 nucleotides agree with TRBD2. The sequencing sample was made of blood, either unsorted or a sorted T cell fraction (not recorded which). This TCR came from a male donor between 5 and 29 years old with ankylosing spondylitis or in good health (not recorded which). CDR3 bases: TGTGCCAGCAGCTTAGTGATCGGACTAGCGGGAGTGGGTGAGCAGTTCTTC. Translating gives CASSLVIGLAGVGEQFF.